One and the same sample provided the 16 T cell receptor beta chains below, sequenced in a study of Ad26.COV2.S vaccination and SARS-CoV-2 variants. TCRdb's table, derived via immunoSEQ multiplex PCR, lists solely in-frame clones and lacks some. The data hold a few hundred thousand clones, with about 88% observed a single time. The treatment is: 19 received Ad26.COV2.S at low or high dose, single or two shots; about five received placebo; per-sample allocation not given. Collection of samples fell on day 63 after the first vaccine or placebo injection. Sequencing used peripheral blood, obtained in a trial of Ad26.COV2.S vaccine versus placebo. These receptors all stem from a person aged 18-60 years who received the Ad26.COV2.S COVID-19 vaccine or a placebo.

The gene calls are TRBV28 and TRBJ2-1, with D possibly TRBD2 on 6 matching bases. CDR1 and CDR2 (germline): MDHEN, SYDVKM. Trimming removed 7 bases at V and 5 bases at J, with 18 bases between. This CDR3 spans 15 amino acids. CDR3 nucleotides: TGTGCCAGCATCACCGGAGGGTCGGGAAACAATGAGCAGTTCTTC. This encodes CASITGGSGNNEQFF.

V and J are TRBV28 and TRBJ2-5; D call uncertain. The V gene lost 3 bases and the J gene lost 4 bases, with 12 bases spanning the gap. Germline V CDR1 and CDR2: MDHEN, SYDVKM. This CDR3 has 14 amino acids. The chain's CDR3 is CASSLVGSPETQYF. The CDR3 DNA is TGTGCCAGCAGTTTGGTCGGCAGTCCAGAGACCCAGTACTTC.

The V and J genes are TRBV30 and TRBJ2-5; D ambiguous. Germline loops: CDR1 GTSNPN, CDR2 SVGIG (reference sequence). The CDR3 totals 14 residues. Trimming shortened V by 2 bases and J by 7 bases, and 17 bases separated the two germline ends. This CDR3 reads CAWSKAIVVGTQYF. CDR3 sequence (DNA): TGTGCCTGGAGTAAGGCTATCGTGGTCGGGACCCAGTACTTC.

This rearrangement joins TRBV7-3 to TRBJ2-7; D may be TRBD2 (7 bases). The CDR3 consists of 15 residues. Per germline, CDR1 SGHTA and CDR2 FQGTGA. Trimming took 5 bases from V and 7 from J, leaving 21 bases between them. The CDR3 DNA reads TGTGCCAGCAGCCCCTTGGGGGGGCCGATGGGGGAGCAGTACTTC. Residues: CASSPLGGPMGEQYF.

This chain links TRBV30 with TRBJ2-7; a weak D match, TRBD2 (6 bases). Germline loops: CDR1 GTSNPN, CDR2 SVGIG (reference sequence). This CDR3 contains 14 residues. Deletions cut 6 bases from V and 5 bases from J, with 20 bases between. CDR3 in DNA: TGTGCCTGCCCGTCTGGAGGGGCTAACCACGAGCAGTACTTC. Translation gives CACPSGGANHEQYF.

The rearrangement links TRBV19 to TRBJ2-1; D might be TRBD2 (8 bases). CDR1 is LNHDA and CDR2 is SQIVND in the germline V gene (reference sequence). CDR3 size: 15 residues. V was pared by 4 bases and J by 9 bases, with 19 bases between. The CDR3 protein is CASSTLAGQSSEQFF. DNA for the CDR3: TGTGCCAGTAGTACATTAGCGGGACAGAGTAGTGAGCAGTTCTTC.

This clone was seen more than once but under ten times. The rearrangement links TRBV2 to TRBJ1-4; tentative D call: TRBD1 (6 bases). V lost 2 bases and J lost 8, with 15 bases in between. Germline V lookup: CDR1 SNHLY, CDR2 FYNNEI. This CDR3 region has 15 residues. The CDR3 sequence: CASSENGGGGEKLFF. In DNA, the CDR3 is TGTGCCAGCAGTGAAAATGGAGGGGGGGGCGAAAAACTGTTTTTT.

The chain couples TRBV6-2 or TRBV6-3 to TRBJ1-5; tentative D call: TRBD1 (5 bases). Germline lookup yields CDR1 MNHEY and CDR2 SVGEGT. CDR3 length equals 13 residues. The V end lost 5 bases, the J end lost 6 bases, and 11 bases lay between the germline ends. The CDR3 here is CASSAPTVQPQHF. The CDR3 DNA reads TGTGCCAGCAGTGCCCCGACAGTTCAGCCCCAGCATTTT.

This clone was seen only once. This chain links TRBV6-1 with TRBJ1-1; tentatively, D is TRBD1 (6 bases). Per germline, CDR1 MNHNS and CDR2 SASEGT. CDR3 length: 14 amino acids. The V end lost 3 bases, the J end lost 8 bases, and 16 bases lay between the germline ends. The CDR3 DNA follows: TGTGCCAGCAGTGAGATCAGGGGCTATAGGGAAGCTTTCTTT. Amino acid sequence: CASSEIRGYREAFF.

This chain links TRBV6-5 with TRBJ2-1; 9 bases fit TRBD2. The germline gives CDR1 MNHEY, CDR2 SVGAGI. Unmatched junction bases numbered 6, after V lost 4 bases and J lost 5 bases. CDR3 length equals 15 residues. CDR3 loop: CASSSPSGKNNEQFF. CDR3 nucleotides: TGTGCCAGCAGTTCCCCTAGCGGGAAGAACAATGAGCAGTTCTTC.

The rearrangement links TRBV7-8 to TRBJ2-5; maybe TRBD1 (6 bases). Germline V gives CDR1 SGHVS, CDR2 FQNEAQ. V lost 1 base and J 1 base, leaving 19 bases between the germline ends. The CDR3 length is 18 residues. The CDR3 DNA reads TGTGCCAGCAGCTTAGAGTTGGGGGCCCCATTACCCCAAGAGACCCAGTACTTC. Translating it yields CASSLELGAPLPQETQYF.

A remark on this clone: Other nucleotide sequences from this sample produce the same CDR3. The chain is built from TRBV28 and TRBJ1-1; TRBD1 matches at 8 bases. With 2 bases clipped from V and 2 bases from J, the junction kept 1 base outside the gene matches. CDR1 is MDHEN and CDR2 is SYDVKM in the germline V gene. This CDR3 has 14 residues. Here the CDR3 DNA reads TGTGCCAGCAGTTTAGGGACAGGTAACACTGAAGCTTTCTTT. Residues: CASSLGTGNTEAFF. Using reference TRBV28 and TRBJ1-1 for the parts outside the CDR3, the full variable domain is DVKVTQSSRYLVKRTGEKVFLECVQDMDHENMFWYRQDPGLGLRLIYFSYDVKMKEKGDIPEGYSVSREKKERFSLILESASTNQTSMYLCASSLGTGNTEAFFGQGTRLTVV.

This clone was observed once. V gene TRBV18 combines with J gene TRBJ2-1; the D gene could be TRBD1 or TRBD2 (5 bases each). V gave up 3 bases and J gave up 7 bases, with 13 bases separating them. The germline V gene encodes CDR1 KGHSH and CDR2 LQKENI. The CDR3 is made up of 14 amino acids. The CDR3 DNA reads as TGTGCCAGCTCACCGGGGTGGGGGATGAATGAGCAGTTCTTC. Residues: CASSPGWGMNEQFF.

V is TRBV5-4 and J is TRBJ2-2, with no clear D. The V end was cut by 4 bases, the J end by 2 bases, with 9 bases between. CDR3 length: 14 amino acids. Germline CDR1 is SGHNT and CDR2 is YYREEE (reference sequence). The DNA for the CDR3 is TGTGCCAGCAGCGAGTCTATCAACACCGGGGAGCTGTTTTTT. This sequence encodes CASSESINTGELFF.

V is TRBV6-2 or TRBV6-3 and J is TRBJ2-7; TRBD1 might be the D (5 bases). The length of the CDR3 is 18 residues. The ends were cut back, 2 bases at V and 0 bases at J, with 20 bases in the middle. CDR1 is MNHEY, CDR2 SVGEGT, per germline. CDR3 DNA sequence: TGTGCCAGCAGTTACGGAAAATCCGGACATCCGAACTCCTACGAGCAGTACTTC. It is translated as CASSYGKSGHPNSYEQYF.

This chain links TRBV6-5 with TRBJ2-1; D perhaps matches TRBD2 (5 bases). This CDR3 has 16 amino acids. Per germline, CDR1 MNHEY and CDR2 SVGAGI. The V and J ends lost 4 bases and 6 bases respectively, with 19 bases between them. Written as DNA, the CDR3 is TGTGCCAGCAGTTCCCCGGCGGGTAGCGCCACCAATGAGCAGTTCTTC. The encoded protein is CASSSPAGSATNEQFF.